The clone carrying this T cell receptor (beta chain) was detected only a few times. The antigen is undetermined. A much larger clone differs by one base, so this may be a read error. Germline-derived CDR1 and CDR2 are SGHAT and FQDESV (reference sequence). The CDR3 is made up of 12 amino acids. The sample comes from a study of regulatory T cells in long-lasting Graves disease. At the level of the study: Patients newly diagnosed with Graves' had been on antithyroid drugs for under 3 months. Study-wide results and limits: Persistent Graves' cases showed lower TCR diversity than newly diagnosed cases.

Time point described: newly diagnosed GD, antithyroid drugs for less than 3 months. RNA isolated from PBMCs was used to make the TCR library. In this cohort, patients came from an endocrinology department located in Xi'an, China. Through Arm-PCR of CDR3 regions and iRepertoire HTBI primers, TCR beta libraries were built. TCRdb itself ran the multiplex PCR reads through MiXCR, one entry per CDR3 protein. This sample has roughly 410,000 distinct CDR3 sequences, with 14% to 15% found just once. In addition, the sample was reused for a study of T cells in Graves' hyperthyroidism and ophthalmopathy.

The input for sequencing was peripheral blood mononuclear cells (PBMCs), taken at new diagnosis, from a patient treated with antithyroid drugs. The rearrangement uses TRBV11-1 and TRBJ1-1, with D possibly being TRBD1 (5 bases). The receptor's source is a woman aged 40 to 50 with Graves disease. For the CDR3, the DNA is TGTGCCAGCAGCGCAGGGAATACTGAAGCTTCCTTT. Translating it yields CASSAGNTEASF.